This record concerns one T cell receptor (beta chain) sequence. The source of the sample is a study of cytomegalovirus exposure and HLA in healthy donors. Measured with immunoSEQ multiplex PCR; TCRdb has only the in-frame clones, and not every one. The sample has roughly 130,000 clones; about 91% are singletons. Looked up from germline, CDR1 is SGHRS and CDR2 is YFSETQ. V was clipped by 0 bases and J by 4 bases; unmatched bases: 10. The CDR3 is 17 amino acids. Input material: PBMCs. This sequence was found in a woman aged 18-29 years in good health and CMV-seropositive. V gene TRBV5-1 combines with J gene TRBJ1-3; 7 bases are shared with TRBD1. The CDR3 nucleotides are TGCGCCAGCAGCTTGGGTCGAGGGGGCGAAGTAGGAAACACCATATATTTT. It translates to CASSLGRGGEVGNTIYF.